The next 14 T cell receptor beta chains were all read from a single sample in a study of blood T cell repertoires in COVID-19. Here immunoSEQ multiplex PCR was the method, and the copy in TCRdb shows in-frame clones only, minus some. There are 150,000 to 200,000 clones in the sample; roughly nine tenths occur only once, and 0.7% to 0.85% lies in the top ten. Sequenced sample: peripheral blood. The receptors stem from an older woman with acute or convalescent COVID-19.

V is TRBV5-1 and J is TRBJ2-7; no clear D gene. The CDR3 covers 15 residues. Germline V gene lookup returns CDR1 SGHRS and CDR2 YFSETQ. V was cut by 4 bases and J by 2 bases, with 16 bases left in between. The CDR3 region has the DNA TGCGCCAGCAGCCCTACCACAGATCAACCCTACGAGCAGTACTTC. Residues: CASSPTTDQPYEQYF.

Only one count was recorded for this clone. V usage is TRBV11-2 and J usage is TRBJ2-7, with TRBD1 identical over 9 bases. This CDR3 is 14 amino acids long. Unmatched junction bases numbered 2, after V lost 1 base and J lost 4 bases. The germline V gene encodes CDR1 SGHAT and CDR2 FQNNGV. The CDR3 DNA is TGTGCCAGCAGCTTAGTGGGACAGGGATACGAGCAGTACTTC. It codes for CASSLVGQGYEQYF.

This chain uses TRBV5-1 with TRBJ1-4; a possible D gene is TRBD1 (5 bases). Trimming stripped 0 bases from V and 4 bases from J, with 7 bases between. Germline assignment: CDR1 SGHRS and CDR2 YFSETQ. This CDR3 comprises 14 residues. The CDR3 region is CASSLGGHNEKLFF. The CDR3 DNA reads as TGCGCCAGCAGCTTGGGCGGACATAATGAAAAACTGTTTTTT.

The rearrangement joins TRBV7-2 to TRBJ1-1, with a weak D call TRBD1 (5 bases). V lost 1 base, J lost 5 bases, and 11 bases lay in between. CDR1 and CDR2 from the germline V gene are SGHTA and FQGNSA. The CDR3 has 14 amino acids. The CDR3 is CASSLGGGVTEAFF. The CDR3 region has the DNA TGTGCCAGCAGCTTAGGGGGAGGGGTGACTGAAGCTTTCTTT.

The gene calls are TRBV18 and TRBJ2-3; 7 bases fit TRBD2. Germline V lookup: CDR1 KGHSH, CDR2 LQKENI. Trimming at V came to 3 bases and at J to 1 base, leaving 7 bases not matched to a gene. The CDR3 length is 16 residues. CDR3 amino acids: CASSPSTSRGTDTQYF. CDR3 sequence (DNA): TGTGCCAGCTCACCGTCGACTAGCCGGGGCACAGATACGCAGTATTTT.

The chain uses TRBV7-3 and TRBJ2-1; TRBD2 might be the D (5 bases). Trimming pared 5 bases from V and 6 bases from J, leaving 11 bases between. The CDR3 loop spans 13 amino acids. Germline V lookup: CDR1 SGHTA, CDR2 FQGTGA. The CDR3 region has the DNA TGTGCCAGCAGCAAAAATCGGGGCAATGAGCAGTTCTTC. Amino acids: CASSKNRGNEQFF.

The chain couples TRBV5-4 to TRBJ2-5, with 9 bases matching TRBD1. This CDR3 comprises 16 residues. Per germline, CDR1 SGHNT and CDR2 YYREEE (reference sequence). J lost 4 bases, V lost 0 bases, and 7 bases had no gene match. The CDR3 region has the DNA TGTGCCAGCAGCTTGGTTCAAACAGGGGGCCGAGAGACCCAGTACTTC. Translating it yields CASSLVQTGGRETQYF.

The V and J genes are TRBV2 and TRBJ2-1, with 10 bases aligning to TRBD1. The CDR3 extends over 16 amino acids. Germline assignment: CDR1 SNHLY and CDR2 FYNNEI. V lost 6 bases to trimming and J lost 6 bases; unmatched junction nucleotides: 11. The CDR3 is CASSLGGTGAPNEQFF. The DNA for the CDR3 is TGTGCCAGCAGCCTAGGAGGGACAGGGGCCCCCAATGAGCAGTTCTTC.

V usage is TRBV19 and J usage is TRBJ1-2; 7 bases fit TRBD1. The CDR3 consists of 14 residues. V lost 6 bases, J lost 3 bases, and 7 bases stayed unmatched. Germline CDR1 LNHDA, CDR2 SQIVND (reference sequence). CDR3 residues: CASSPGQTYYGYTF. The DNA for the CDR3 is TGTGCCAGTAGCCCGGGACAGACCTACTATGGCTACACCTTC. The whole variable domain, remainder taken from reference TRBV19 and TRBJ1-2, is DGGITQSPKYLFRKEGQNVTLSCEQNLNHDAMYWYRQDPGQGLRLIYYSQIVNDFQKGDIAEGYSVSREKKESFPLTVTSAQKNPTAFYLCASSPGQTYYGYTFGSGTRLTVV.

V and J are TRBV24-1 and TRBJ1-2; 8 positions agree with TRBD1. The junction had 11 bases not matched to a gene; V was cut back by 4 bases and J by 2 bases. The CDR3 contains 17 residues. CDR1 KGHDR and CDR2 SFDVKD come from the germline V gene. CDR3 residues: CATSDTSSQGANYGYTF. The CDR3 nucleotides read TGTGCCACCAGTGACACATCATCCCAGGGGGCGAACTATGGCTACACCTTC.

The chain combines TRBV9 with TRBJ2-2; possibly TRBD1 for D (6 bases). CDR1 is SGDLS, CDR2 YYNGEE, per germline. CDR3 length: 13 residues. With 4 bases removed from V and 4 bases from J, the gap between germline ends came to 8 bases. CDR3 residues: CASSKQGTGELFF. The CDR3 DNA reads TGTGCCAGCAGCAAACAGGGCACCGGGGAGCTGTTTTTT. The entire variable domain, with the rest obtained from reference TRBV9 and TRBJ2-2, is as follows: DSGVTQTPKHLITATGQRVTLRCSPRSGDLSVYWYQQSLDQGLQFLIQYYNGEERAKGNILERFSAQQFPDLHSELNLSSLELGDSALYFCASSKQGTGELFFGEGSRLTVL.

This clone was seen once. The chain combines TRBV6-2 or TRBV6-3 with TRBJ2-7; D gene ambiguous. Germline CDR1 MNHEY, CDR2 SVGEGT. V was cut by 2 bases and J by 5 bases, with 13 bases left in between. The CDR3 sequence is 14 residues long. The DNA of the CDR3 is TGTGCCAGCAGTTACGAGTCTACCAGGAACGAGCAGTACTTC. Translated, it gives CASSYESTRNEQYF.

The chain is built from TRBV7-8 and TRBJ1-5; no clear D. The CDR3 loop spans 11 amino acids. The germline CDR1 and CDR2 sequences are SGHVS and FQNEAQ. Trimming took 4 bases from V and 11 from J, leaving 9 bases between them. CDR3 loop: CASSSGGAQHF. CDR3 nucleotide sequence: TGTGCCAGCAGCTCTGGCGGGGCCCAGCATTTT.

The chain employs TRBV19 and TRBJ1-5, with a weak D call TRBD1 (6 bases). The length of the CDR3 is 13 residues. V lost 5 bases to trimming and J lost 3 bases, with 8 bases between them. Per germline, CDR1 LNHDA and CDR2 SQIVND (reference sequence). Here the CDR3 DNA reads TGTGCCAGTAGTCGGGACATCAATCAGCCCCAGCATTTT. Amino acids: CASSRDINQPQHF. The whole variable domain, filled in from reference TRBV19 and TRBJ1-5, reads DGGITQSPKYLFRKEGQNVTLSCEQNLNHDAMYWYRQDPGQGLRLIYYSQIVNDFQKGDIAEGYSVSREKKESFPLTVTSAQKNPTAFYLCASSRDINQPQHFGDGTRLSIL.